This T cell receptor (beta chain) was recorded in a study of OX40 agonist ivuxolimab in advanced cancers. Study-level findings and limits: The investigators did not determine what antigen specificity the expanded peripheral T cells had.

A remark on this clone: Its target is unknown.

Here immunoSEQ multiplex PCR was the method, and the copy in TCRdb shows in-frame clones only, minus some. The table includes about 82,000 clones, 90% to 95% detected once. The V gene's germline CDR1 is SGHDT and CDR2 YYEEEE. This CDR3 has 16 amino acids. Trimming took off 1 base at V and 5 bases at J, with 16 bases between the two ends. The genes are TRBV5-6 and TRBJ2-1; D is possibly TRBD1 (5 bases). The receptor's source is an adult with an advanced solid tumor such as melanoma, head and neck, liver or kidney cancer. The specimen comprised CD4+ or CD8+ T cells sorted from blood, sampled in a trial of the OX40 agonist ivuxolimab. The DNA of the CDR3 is TGTGCCAGCAGCTTGTTAGGGGCGCAGCCCCACAATGAGCAGTTCTTC. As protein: CASSLLGAQPHNEQFF.